The next 22 T cell receptor beta chains were all read from a single sample in a study of blood T cell repertoires in COVID-19. Libraries were prepared by immunoSEQ multiplex PCR; TCRdb keeps only in-frame clonotypes and omits some of them. The sample yields about 280,000 clones, about 82% seen once. Material: peripheral blood. Receptors originate from a man aged 45-65 years with active or convalescent COVID-19.

V is TRBV7-9 and J is TRBJ1-2; D possibly corresponds to TRBD1 (6 bases). The germline gives CDR1 SEHNR, CDR2 FQNEAQ (reference sequence). The CDR3 extends over 13 amino acids. The V end was cut by 5 bases, the J end by 4 bases, with 11 bases between. The CDR3 is CASSKDSVYGYTF. CDR3 coding DNA: TGTGCCAGCAGCAAGGACAGCGTCTATGGCTACACCTTC. Full variable domain (remainder filled in from reference TRBV7-9 and TRBJ1-2): DTGVSQNPRHKITKRGQNVTFRCDPISEHNRLYWYRQTLGQGPEFLTYFQNEAQLEKSRLLSDRFSAERPKGSFSTLEIQRTEQGDSAMYLCASSKDSVYGYTFGSGTRLTVV.

V is TRBV7-9 and J is TRBJ2-2, with D possibly TRBD2 on 5 matching bases. The CDR3 runs to 16 residues. Germline V gives CDR1 SEHNR, CDR2 FQNEAQ (reference sequence). Trimming pared 3 bases from V and 0 bases from J, leaving 11 bases between. The DNA for the CDR3 is TGTGCCAGCAGCTTGAGAGGAGGCACGAACACCGGGGAGCTGTTTTTT. Protein sequence: CASSLRGGTNTGELFF. The complete variable domain, with remaining parts taken from reference TRBV7-9 and TRBJ2-2, reads DTGVSQNPRHKITKRGQNVTFRCDPISEHNRLYWYRQTLGQGPEFLTYFQNEAQLEKSRLLSDRFSAERPKGSFSTLEIQRTEQGDSAMYLCASSLRGGTNTGELFFGEGSRLTVL.

The gene calls are TRBV30 and TRBJ2-1; 7 bases fit TRBD1. CDR1 is GTSNPN and CDR2 is SVGIG in the germline V gene (reference sequence). This CDR3 spans 15 amino acids. V was clipped by 4 bases and J by 7 bases; unmatched bases: 13. The CDR3 DNA is TGTGCCTGGAATAAGGGGGCTCGCGGTAGGAATGAGCAGTTCTTC. This gives the protein CAWNKGARGRNEQFF. Filled out from reference TRBV30 and TRBJ2-1, the complete variable domain reads SQTIHQWPATLVQPVGSPLSLECTVEGTSNPNLYWYRQAAGRGLQLLFYSVGIGQISSEVPQNLSASRPQDRQFILSSKKLLLSDSGFYLCAWNKGARGRNEQFFGPGTRLTVL.

The rearrangement joins TRBV5-6 to TRBJ2-5; possible D gene TRBD2, 5 bases. The germline V gene encodes CDR1 SGHDT and CDR2 YYEEEE. The length of the CDR3 is 15 residues. Trimming stripped 4 bases from V and 5 bases from J, with 18 bases between. CDR3 region: CASSITRETRETQYF. CDR3 bases: TGTGCCAGCAGCATTACAAGGGAGACTCGGGAGACCCAGTACTTC.

Written as DNA, the CDR3 is TGTGCCAGCAGCGCCGCAGGAGGCACTGAAGCTTTCTTT. Translated: CASSAAGGTEAFF. This chain connects TRBV9 to TRBJ1-1; no reliable D call. Per germline, CDR1 SGDLS and CDR2 YYNGEE. V was clipped by 3 bases and J by 4 bases, with 10 bases between them. The CDR3 extends over 13 amino acids.

In this sample, this clone turned up once. This chain uses TRBV6-1 with TRBJ1-5, with D maybe TRBD1 (6 bases). The CDR3 spans 14 residues. V was shortened by 1 base and J by 5 bases, with 9 bases between the two germline ends. Germline lookup yields CDR1 MNHNS and CDR2 SASEGT. The DNA of the CDR3 is TGTGCCAGCAGTGAAGTACACAGGGATCAGCCCCAGCATTTT. As protein: CASSEVHRDQPQHF.

V and J are TRBV2 and TRBJ2-7; 8 bases map to TRBD1. The trim removed 4 bases at V and 3 bases at J, leaving 2 bases unmatched. This CDR3 is 13 amino acids long. Germline CDR1 SNHLY, CDR2 FYNNEI. The CDR3 DNA reads TGTGCCAGCAGTGGGACAGGGTTCTACGAGCAGTACTTC. Its protein product is CASSGTGFYEQYF.

J is TRBJ2-5 and V is TRBV2; TRBD2 agrees at 7 bases. Germline V lookup: CDR1 SNHLY, CDR2 FYNNEI. V lost 8 bases and J lost 7; bases outside the gene matches: 16. The CDR3 is made up of 15 amino acids. CDR3: CASAREALGEGTQYF. CDR3 DNA: TGTGCCAGCGCCCGGGAGGCCCTTGGTGAGGGGACCCAGTACTTC. The full variable domain, with the rest looked up from reference TRBV2 and TRBJ2-5, is EPEVTQTPSHQVTQMGQEVILRCVPISNHLYFYWYRQILGQKVEFLVSFYNNEISEKSEIFDDQFSVERPDGSNFTLKIRSTKLEDSAMYFCASAREALGEGTQYFGPGTRLLVL.

J is TRBJ1-4 and V is TRBV24-1; 7 nucleotides align to TRBD1. V shed 4 bases and J 8 bases; nucleotides not matched to a gene: 12. Germline CDR1 is KGHDR and CDR2 is SFDVKD. The CDR3 consists of 16 residues. For the CDR3, the DNA is TGTGCCACCAGTGACCCGGACAGGATGACCGCGGAAAAACTGTTTTTT. This gives the protein CATSDPDRMTAEKLFF.

This chain uses TRBV19 with TRBJ2-4; TRBD2 aligns across 7 bases. J gave up 1 base and V 7 bases, and 4 bases lay outside the gene matches. Germline loops: CDR1 LNHDA, CDR2 SQIVND (reference sequence). CDR3 size: 14 residues. CDR3 bases: TGTGCCAGTACCTTCGGGGGGGCCAAAAACATTCAGTACTTC. The encoded protein is CASTFGGAKNIQYF.

Regarding this clone: The sample has other DNA sequences that encode this CDR3 too. This sequence joins TRBV29-1 and TRBJ2-2, with a tentative D call TRBD2 (6 bases). The CDR3 spans 14 residues. V was shortened by 4 bases and J by 6 bases, with 15 bases between the two germline ends. Germline CDR1 SQVTM, CDR2 ANQGSEA. The CDR3 loop is CSVGQGGYSGELFF. CDR3 nucleotides: TGCAGCGTTGGGCAGGGAGGTTACTCCGGGGAGCTGTTTTTT.

The genes are TRBV20-1 and TRBJ2-1; weak D call: TRBD1 (5 bases). Deletions cut 6 bases from V and 8 bases from J, with 11 bases between. CDR3 length: 11 amino acids. Germline values: CDR1 DFQATT, CDR2 SNEGSKA (reference sequence). This chain's CDR3 is CSATDQDEQFF. For the CDR3, the DNA is TGCAGTGCGACAGACCAAGATGAGCAGTTCTTC.

CDR3 nucleotides: TGCGCCAGCAGCTTGGGAGGGGTCGGGGGGACCCAAGAGACCCAGTACTTC. It translates to CASSLGGVGGTQETQYF. This chain links TRBV5-1 with TRBJ2-5, with 7 bases identical to TRBD2. The CDR3 has 17 amino acids. The trim removed 0 bases at V and 1 base at J, leaving 9 bases unmatched. CDR1 SGHRS and CDR2 YFSETQ come from the germline V gene.

The chain links TRBV5-6 to TRBJ1-5; 11 bases match TRBD1. CDR1 and CDR2 from the germline V gene are SGHDT and YYEEEE. This CDR3 is built from 16 residues. Trimming cost V 7 bases and J 8 bases; bases outside gene matches: 14. Written as DNA, the CDR3 is TGTGCCAGCTCTCATGGGACAGGGGGGACCGGGAAGCCCCAGCATTTT. Translation gives CASSHGTGGTGKPQHF.

This chain joins TRBV15 and TRBJ2-7, with 13 nucleotides matching TRBD2. This CDR3 is built from 16 residues. Germline V lookup: CDR1 LNHNV, CDR2 YYDKDF (reference sequence). The junction had 10 bases not matched to a gene; V was cut back by 5 bases and J by 6 bases. The CDR3 sequence: CATSQRPGLAGPEQYF. The CDR3 nucleotides read TGTGCCACCAGCCAGCGACCGGGACTAGCGGGACCCGAGCAGTACTTC.

The chain joins TRBV19 to TRBJ2-7; 9 bases fit TRBD1. Trimming removed 5 bases from V and 4 bases from J; junction bases left unmatched: 6. There are 14 residues in the CDR3. CDR1 and CDR2 (germline): LNHDA, SQIVND (reference sequence). The DNA of the CDR3 is TGTGCCAGTAGTCGGTGGGACAGGGTTTACGAGCAGTACTTC. Encoded protein: CASSRWDRVYEQYF.

The count of this clone is one. The chain combines TRBV7-2 with TRBJ2-1; TRBD1 aligns across 10 bases. The CDR3 spans 15 residues. Losses at the gene ends were 2 bases for V and 4 bases for J; bases not matched to a gene: 2. Per the germline V gene, CDR1 is SGHTA and CDR2 is FQGNSA. The CDR3 loop is CASSLRDRGYNEQFF. DNA of the CDR3: TGTGCCAGCAGCTTAAGGGACAGGGGATACAATGAGCAGTTCTTC.

This sequence joins TRBV6-1 and TRBJ2-7, with TRBD1 identical over 7 bases. CDR3 size: 15 residues. CDR1 is MNHNS and CDR2 is SASEGT in the germline V gene. V shed 1 base and J 0 bases; nucleotides not matched to a gene: 3. The CDR3 loop is CASSEGTGNSYEQYF. The CDR3 DNA is TGTGCCAGCAGTGAAGGGACAGGAAACTCCTACGAGCAGTACTTC.

The chain has TRBV5-1 and TRBJ2-7, with TRBD2 as a possible D gene (5 bases). This CDR3 is 15 amino acids long. The germline V and J ends were trimmed by 3 bases and 0 bases, with 13 bases remaining between them. Germline CDR1 reads SGHRS; CDR2 reads YFSETQ. Here the CDR3 DNA reads TGCGCCAGCAGCTACGTTAGAAGCGGCTCCTACGAGCAGTACTTC. Translating it yields CASSYVRSGSYEQYF.

This clone was seen once. The J gene is TRBJ2-1, the V gene TRBV7-9; 7 nucleotides align to TRBD2. This CDR3 is built from 15 residues. J was trimmed by 5 bases and V by 0 bases; bases with no gene match: 4. Germline V CDR1 and CDR2: SEHNR, FQNEAQ (reference sequence). CDR3 bases: TGTGCCAGCAGCTTAGCGGGGAGGGCCGACAATGAGCAGTTCTTC. Translated: CASSLAGRADNEQFF.

The rearrangement links TRBV7-8 to TRBJ1-5; 7 bases match TRBD1. There are 18 residues in the CDR3. V lost 4 bases to trimming and J lost 2 bases; unmatched junction nucleotides: 14. CDR1 is SGHVS and CDR2 is FQNEAQ in the germline V gene. The CDR3 DNA reads TGTGCCAGCAGCTGGGGAACCGGGACAGATATTGGCAATCAGCCCCAGCATTTT. Its translation: CASSWGTGTDIGNQPQHF.

The V call is TRBV7-2, the J call TRBJ2-7, with D possibly being TRBD2 (8 bases). Germline V gene lookup returns CDR1 SGHTA and CDR2 FQGNSA. This CDR3 has 16 amino acids. With 1 base removed from V and 4 bases from J, the gap between germline ends came to 17 bases. The CDR3 coding sequence is TGTGCCAGCAGCTTAGTGGTAGGGGGCGGGAGGTACGAGCAGTACTTC. Protein: CASSLVVGGGRYEQYF.